Listed here are 14 T cell receptor beta chains from one sample, sequenced in a study of response to subunit inactivated influenza vaccine. In TCRdb, the RT-PCR reads were re-called with MiXCR into one record per CDR3 protein. The sample has about 500,000 distinct CDR3 sequences; 16% are singletons. Here the sequenced sample was CD4+ T cells sorted from PBMCs, taken less than 30 months after vaccination. Receptor source: a man aged 50-75 years who received an inactivated influenza vaccine.

This clonotype came up many times. This chain joins TRBV12-3 or TRBV12-4 and TRBJ1-2; D gene uncertain. The CDR3 contains 11 residues. V lost 6 bases to trimming and J lost 8 bases, with 10 bases between them. The CDR3 region has the DNA TGTGCCAGCAGGACGGTTGGGGGCTACACCTTC. It encodes CASRTVGGYTF.

The sample holds a few counts of this clonotype. The chain joins TRBV11-2 to TRBJ2-2; D gene unclear. CDR3 length: 15 residues. V was trimmed by 5 bases and J by 4 bases, leaving 14 bases between them. Germline CDR1 reads SGHAT; CDR2 reads FQNNGV. CDR3 residues: CASSPVVGFTGELFF. CDR3 bases: TGTGCCAGCAGCCCGGTCGTAGGGTTCACCGGGGAGCTGTTTTTT.

This clonotype was detected only a few times. The rearrangement uses TRBV7-9 and TRBJ2-1, with D unresolved. V lost 5 bases and J 1 base, leaving 15 bases between the germline ends. Germline-derived CDR1 and CDR2 are SEHNR and FQNEAQ (reference sequence). This CDR3 is built from 16 residues. The CDR3 DNA reads as TGTGCCAGCAGCCCCCGTTATTCAAAGTCCTACAATGAGCAGTTCTTC. Its translation: CASSPRYSKSYNEQFF.

V usage is TRBV6-2 or TRBV6-3 and J usage is TRBJ2-3; D tentatively reads TRBD1 or TRBD2 (5 bases each). The CDR3 covers 15 residues. Deletions cut 7 bases from V and 2 bases from J, with 16 bases between. Germline-derived CDR1 and CDR2 are MNHEY and SVGEGT. CDR3 residues: CASTPEGTTTDTQYF. CDR3 coding DNA: TGTGCCAGCACGCCGGAAGGGACCACCACAGATACGCAGTATTTT.

The sample holds many counts of this clonotype. The chain joins TRBV20-1 to TRBJ1-2, with unresolved D. Germline V gene data show CDR1 as DFQATT and CDR2 as SNEGSKA (reference sequence). Trimming removed 0 bases at V and 0 bases at J, with 5 bases between. The CDR3 runs to 13 residues. CDR3 coding DNA: TGCAGTGCTAGAGATAAGCCTAACTATGGCTACACCTTC. Its translation is CSARDKPNYGYTF.

This clonotype was recorded a few times. The chain links TRBV20-1 to TRBJ2-7; D gene unclear. The length of the CDR3 is 12 residues. Trimming pared 2 bases from V and 7 bases from J, leaving 12 bases between. The germline CDR1 and CDR2 sequences are DFQATT and SNEGSKA (reference sequence). CDR3: CSARTLTGEQYF. In nucleotides, the CDR3 is TGCAGTGCTAGAACCCTAACCGGGGAGCAGTACTTC.

The sample holds a few counts of this clonotype. The chain joins TRBV9 to TRBJ1-1; maybe TRBD1 (5 bases). The germline gives CDR1 SGDLS, CDR2 YYNGEE. Trimming stripped 4 bases from V and 6 bases from J, with 16 bases between. This CDR3 has 14 amino acids. DNA for the CDR3: TGTGCCAGCAGCAGCGGGGGGAGACGGTCTGAAGCTTTCTTT. It translates to CASSSGGRRSEAFF.

The chain joins TRBV30 to TRBJ2-5; D possibly corresponds to TRBD1 (5 bases). Per the germline V gene, CDR1 is GTSNPN and CDR2 is SVGIG (reference sequence). This CDR3 is built from 14 residues. V lost 0 bases and J lost 4, with 12 bases in between. Here the CDR3 reads CAWSVGHLGETQYF. The CDR3 DNA reads as TGTGCCTGGAGTGTCGGACACCTAGGAGAGACCCAGTACTTC. The full variable domain, rest sourced from reference TRBV30 and TRBJ2-5, is SQTIHQWPATLVQPVGSPLSLECTVEGTSNPNLYWYRQAAGRGLQLLFYSVGIGQISSEVPQNLSASRPQDRQFILSSKKLLLSDSGFYLCAWSVGHLGETQYFGPGTRLLVL.

The chain combines TRBV20-1 with TRBJ2-5, with TRBD1 matching over 7 bases. This CDR3 is 13 amino acids long. With 6 bases clipped from V and 3 bases from J, the junction kept 7 bases outside the gene matches. Germline-derived CDR1 and CDR2 are DFQATT and SNEGSKA (reference sequence). The chain's CDR3 is CSAQQGSEETQYF. Written as DNA, the CDR3 is TGCAGTGCACAACAGGGGTCGGAAGAGACCCAGTACTTC.

This clonotype was observed a handful of times. The gene calls are TRBV10-3 and TRBJ2-4; either TRBD1 or TRBD2 may supply D (5 bases each). The V gene's germline CDR1 is ENHRY and CDR2 SYGVKD. The CDR3 has 11 residues. The germline V and J ends were trimmed by 9 bases and 6 bases, with 9 bases remaining between them. The CDR3 protein is CAIGDLNIQYF. The CDR3 DNA follows: TGTGCCATTGGGGACCTAAACATTCAGTACTTC.

The chain joins TRBV30 to TRBJ2-1, with D perhaps TRBD2 (5 bases). CDR1 and CDR2 from the germline V gene are GTSNPN and SVGIG (reference sequence). Deletions cut 4 bases from V and 6 bases from J, with 16 bases between. The CDR3 runs to 14 residues. In DNA form, the CDR3 reads TGTGCCTGGATACGGCGTGTCGGGATCAATGAGCAGTTCTTC. Translation: CAWIRRVGINEQFF.

The V and J genes are TRBV6-2 or TRBV6-3 and TRBJ1-5; a possible D gene is TRBD1 (5 bases). Germline CDR1 and CDR2: MNHEY and SVGEGT. Trimming removed 6 bases at V and 3 bases at J, with 15 bases between. There are 15 residues in the CDR3. The CDR3 loop is CASSTQRQSNQPQHF. The CDR3 DNA reads as TGTGCCAGCAGCACACAGAGACAGTCCAATCAGCCCCAGCATTTT.

The chain recombines TRBV6-1 with TRBJ1-5; the D is unclear. V was trimmed by 5 bases and J by 2 bases, leaving 13 bases between them. The CDR3 has 15 amino acids. The germline V gene encodes CDR1 MNHNS and CDR2 SASEGT. The CDR3 loop is CASSPSGRGNQPQHF. The CDR3 DNA sequence: TGTGCCAGCAGTCCGTCGGGGAGGGGCAATCAGCCCCAGCATTTT.

This clonotype appeared a few times. V gene TRBV10-2 combines with J gene TRBJ2-5; no clear D gene. CDR1 WSHSY and CDR2 SAAADI come from the germline V gene. With 2 bases removed from V and 5 bases from J, the gap between germline ends came to 15 bases. The CDR3 contains 15 residues. The CDR3 loop reads CASSEESTLRETQYF. The CDR3 DNA reads as TGCGCCAGCAGTGAGGAATCTACCTTGAGGGAGACCCAGTACTTC.